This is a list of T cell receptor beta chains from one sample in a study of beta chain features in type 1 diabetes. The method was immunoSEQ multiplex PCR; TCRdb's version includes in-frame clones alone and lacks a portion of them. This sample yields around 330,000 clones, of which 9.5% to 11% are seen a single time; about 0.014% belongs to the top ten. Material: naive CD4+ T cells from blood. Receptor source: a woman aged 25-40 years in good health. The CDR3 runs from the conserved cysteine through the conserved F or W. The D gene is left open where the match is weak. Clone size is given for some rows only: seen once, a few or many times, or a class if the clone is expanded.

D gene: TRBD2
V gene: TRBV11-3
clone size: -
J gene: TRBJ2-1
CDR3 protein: CASSDGTSRSYNEQFF
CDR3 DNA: TGTGCCAGCAGCGACGGGACTAGCCGCTCCTACAATGAGCAGTTCTTC

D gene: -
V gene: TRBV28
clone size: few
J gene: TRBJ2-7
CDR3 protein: CASSLGPQSSYEQYF
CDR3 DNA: TGTGCCAGCAGTTTGGGCCCTCAAAGCTCCTACGAGCAGTACTTC

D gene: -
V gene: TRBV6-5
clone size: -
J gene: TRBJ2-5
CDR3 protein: CASGKGETQYF
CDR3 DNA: TGTGCCAGCGGCAAGGGGGAGACCCAGTACTTC

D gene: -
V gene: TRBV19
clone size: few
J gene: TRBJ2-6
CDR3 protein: CASSRRSSGANVLTF
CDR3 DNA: TGTGCCAGTAGTCGGCGGAGCTCTGGGGCCAACGTCCTGACTTTC

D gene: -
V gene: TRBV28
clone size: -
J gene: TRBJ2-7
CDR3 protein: CASSLGEYEQYF
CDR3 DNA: TGTGCCAGCAGTTTAGGGGAGTACGAGCAGTACTTC

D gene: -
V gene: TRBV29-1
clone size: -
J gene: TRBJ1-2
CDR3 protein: CSVGGGYGYTF
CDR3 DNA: TGCAGCGTTGGAGGCGGGTATGGCTACACCTTC

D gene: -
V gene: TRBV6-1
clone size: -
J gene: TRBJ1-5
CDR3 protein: CASSERGNQPQHF
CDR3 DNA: TGTGCCAGCAGTGAACGGGGGAATCAGCCCCAGCATTTT

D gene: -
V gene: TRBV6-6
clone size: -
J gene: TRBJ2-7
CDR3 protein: CASSLRDWNDEQYF
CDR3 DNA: TGTGCCAGCAGTCTGCGGGACTGGAATGATGAGCAGTACTTC

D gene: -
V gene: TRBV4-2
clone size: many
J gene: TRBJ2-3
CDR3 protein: CASSQGGSGSTDTQYF
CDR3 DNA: TGTGCCAGCAGCCAAGGGGGAAGCGGTTCCACAGATACGCAGTATTTT

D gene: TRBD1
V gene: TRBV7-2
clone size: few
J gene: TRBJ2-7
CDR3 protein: CASSLGGTGVYEQYF
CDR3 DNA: TGTGCCAGCAGCTTAGGGGGGACAGGGGTGTACGAGCAGTACTTC

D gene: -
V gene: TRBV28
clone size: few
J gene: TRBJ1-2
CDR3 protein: CASSFGEGYGYTF
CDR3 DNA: TGTGCCAGCAGTTTTGGCGAGGGCTATGGCTACACCTTC

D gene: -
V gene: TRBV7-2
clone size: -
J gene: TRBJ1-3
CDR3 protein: CASSKDFSGNTIYF
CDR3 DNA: TGTGCCAGCAGCAAGGACTTTTCTGGAAACACCATATATTTT

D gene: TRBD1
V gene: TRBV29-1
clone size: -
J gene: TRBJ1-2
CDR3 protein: CSVEKQGSGGYTF
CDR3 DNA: TGCAGCGTTGAAAAACAGGGGTCTGGAGGCTACACCTTC

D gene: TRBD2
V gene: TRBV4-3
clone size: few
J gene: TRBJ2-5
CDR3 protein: CASSQDGGGTQYF
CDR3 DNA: TGCGCCAGCAGCCAAGATGGGGGGGGGACCCAGTACTTC

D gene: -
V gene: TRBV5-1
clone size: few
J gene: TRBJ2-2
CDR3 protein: CASSLSPSTTGELFF
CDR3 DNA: TGCGCCAGCAGCTTATCTCCTAGCACCACCGGGGAGCTGTTTTTT

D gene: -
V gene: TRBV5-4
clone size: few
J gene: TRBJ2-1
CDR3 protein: CASSSINEQFF
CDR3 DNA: TGTGCCAGCAGCTCCATCAATGAGCAGTTCTTC

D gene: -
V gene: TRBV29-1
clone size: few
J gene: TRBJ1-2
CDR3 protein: CSAGRSGSGGYTF
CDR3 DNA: TGCAGCGCCGGAAGGTCGGGGTCAGGCGGCTACACCTTC